The TCR beta chain described here comes from a study of T cell repertoires in cytomegalovirus infection. Across the study: Based on public TCR beta signatures, there were indications of CMV infection and of a matching HLA type. Findings of the study overall: It was HLA-C-restricted CMV-specific TCR beta clonotypes that dominated the response ex vivo. Accumulated public TCR beta family frequency recognized individuals carrying CMV together with the relevant HLA.

This CDR3 is built from 14 residues. The germline CDR1 and CDR2 sequences are LNHNV and YYDKDF (reference sequence). Trimming cost V 1 base and J 1 base, with 4 bases left between them. TCRdb reprocessed the reads via MiXCR and lists one record per CDR3 protein. This table holds about 460,000 distinct CDR3 sequences, about 11% found once. Comments on this clonotype: Its antigen is not identified.

This receptor was taken from a human donor in good health (CMV status not recorded). Some clones in this sample may be carry-over from other donors' samples. V gene TRBV15 combines with J gene TRBJ2-2; D gene uncertain. Input material: PBMCs. DNA of the CDR3: TGTGCCACCAGCAGAGGAGGGAACACCGGGGAGCTGTTTTTT. Amino acids: CATSRGGNTGELFF.